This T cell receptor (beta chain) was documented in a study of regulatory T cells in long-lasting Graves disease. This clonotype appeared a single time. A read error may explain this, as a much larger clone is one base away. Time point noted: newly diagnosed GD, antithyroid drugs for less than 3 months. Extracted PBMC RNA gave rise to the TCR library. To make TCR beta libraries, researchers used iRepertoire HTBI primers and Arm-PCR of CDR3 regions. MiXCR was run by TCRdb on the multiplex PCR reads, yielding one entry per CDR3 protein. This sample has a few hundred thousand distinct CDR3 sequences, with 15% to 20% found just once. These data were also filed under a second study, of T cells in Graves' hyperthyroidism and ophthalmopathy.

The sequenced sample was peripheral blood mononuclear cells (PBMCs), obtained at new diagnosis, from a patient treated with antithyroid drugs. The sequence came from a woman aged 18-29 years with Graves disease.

The DNA of the CDR3 is TGCGCCAGCAGCTTGGATGGCCTGGCAAGGGCCCGTAACACTGAAGCTTTCTTT. It encodes CASSLDGLARARNTEAFF. The V gene is TRBV5-1, the J gene TRBJ1-1, with unresolved D. The CDR3 consists of 18 residues. Germline CDR1 reads SGHRS; CDR2 reads YFSETQ. V lost 0 bases, J lost 2 bases, and 20 bases lay in between.